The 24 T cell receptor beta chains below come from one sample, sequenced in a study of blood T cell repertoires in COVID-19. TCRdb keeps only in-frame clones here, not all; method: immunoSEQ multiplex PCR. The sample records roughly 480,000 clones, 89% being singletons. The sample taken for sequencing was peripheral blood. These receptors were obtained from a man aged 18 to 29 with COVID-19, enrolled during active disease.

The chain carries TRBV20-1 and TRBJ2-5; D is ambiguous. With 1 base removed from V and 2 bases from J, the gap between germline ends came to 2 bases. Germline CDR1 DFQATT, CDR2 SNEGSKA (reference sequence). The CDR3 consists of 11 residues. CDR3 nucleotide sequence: TGCAGTGCTAGAGTACAAGAGACCCAGTACTTC. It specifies CSARVQETQYF.

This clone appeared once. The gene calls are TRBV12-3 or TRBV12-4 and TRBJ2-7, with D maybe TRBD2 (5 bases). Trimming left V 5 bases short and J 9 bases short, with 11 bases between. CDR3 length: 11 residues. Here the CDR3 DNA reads TGTGCCAGCAGTGTGAGGGTTGTGCAGTACTTC. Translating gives CASSVRVVQYF.

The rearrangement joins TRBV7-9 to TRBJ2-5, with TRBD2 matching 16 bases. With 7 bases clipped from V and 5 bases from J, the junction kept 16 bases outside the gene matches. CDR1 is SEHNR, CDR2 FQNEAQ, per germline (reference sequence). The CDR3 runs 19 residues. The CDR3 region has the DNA TGTGCCAGCAACTATCTCGGGGGACTAGCGGGAGGGCCCCGGGAGACCCAGTACTTC. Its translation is CASNYLGGLAGGPRETQYF.

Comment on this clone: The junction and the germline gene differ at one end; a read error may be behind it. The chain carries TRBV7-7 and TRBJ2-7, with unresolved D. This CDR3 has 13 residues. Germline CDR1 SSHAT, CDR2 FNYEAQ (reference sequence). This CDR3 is CASSPLVSPEQYF. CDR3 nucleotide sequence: TGTGCTAGCAGCCCCCTAGTCTCGCCGGAGCAGTACTTC.

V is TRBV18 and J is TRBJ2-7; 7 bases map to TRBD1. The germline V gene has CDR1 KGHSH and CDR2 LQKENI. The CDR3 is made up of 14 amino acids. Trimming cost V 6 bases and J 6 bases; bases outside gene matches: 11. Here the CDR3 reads CASSQDRASREQYF. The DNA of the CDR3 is TGTGCCAGCTCCCAAGACAGGGCTAGTCGCGAGCAGTACTTC.

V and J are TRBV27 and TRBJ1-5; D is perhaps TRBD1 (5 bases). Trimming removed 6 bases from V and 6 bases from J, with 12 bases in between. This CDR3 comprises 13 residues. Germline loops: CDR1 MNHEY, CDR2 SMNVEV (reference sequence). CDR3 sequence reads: CASRSGESQPQHF. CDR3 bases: TGTGCCAGCAGGTCGGGGGAATCTCAGCCCCAGCATTTT.

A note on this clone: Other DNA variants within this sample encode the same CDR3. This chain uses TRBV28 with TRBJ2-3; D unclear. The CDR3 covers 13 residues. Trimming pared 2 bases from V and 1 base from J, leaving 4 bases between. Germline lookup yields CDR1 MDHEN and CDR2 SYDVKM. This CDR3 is CASSLPGTDTQYF. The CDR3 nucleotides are TGTGCCAGCAGTTTACCCGGCACAGATACGCAGTATTTT. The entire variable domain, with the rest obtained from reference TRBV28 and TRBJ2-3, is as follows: DVKVTQSSRYLVKRTGEKVFLECVQDMDHENMFWYRQDPGLGLRLIYFSYDVKMKEKGDIPEGYSVSREKKERFSLILESASTNQTSMYLCASSLPGTDTQYFGPGTRLTVL.

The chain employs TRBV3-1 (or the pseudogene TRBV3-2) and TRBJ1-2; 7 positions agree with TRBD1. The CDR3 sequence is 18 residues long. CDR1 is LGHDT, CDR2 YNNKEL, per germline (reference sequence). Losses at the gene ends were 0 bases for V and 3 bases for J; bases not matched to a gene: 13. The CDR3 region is CASSQESGDSLRDYGYTF. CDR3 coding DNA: TGTGCCAGCAGCCAAGAATCGGGGGACAGCCTGAGGGACTATGGCTACACCTTC.

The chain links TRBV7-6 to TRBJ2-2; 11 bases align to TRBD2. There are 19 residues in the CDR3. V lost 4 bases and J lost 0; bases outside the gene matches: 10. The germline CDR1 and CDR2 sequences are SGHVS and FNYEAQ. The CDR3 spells CASSYRTLAGGANTGELFF. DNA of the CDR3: TGTGCCAGCAGCTACCGGACCCTAGCGGGGGGCGCGAACACCGGGGAGCTGTTTTTT. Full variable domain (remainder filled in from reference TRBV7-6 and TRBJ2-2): GAGVSQSPRYKVTKRGQDVALRCDPISGHVSLYWYRQALGQGPEFLTYFNYEAQQDKSGLPNDRFSAERPEGSISTLTIQRTEQRDSAMYRCASSYRTLAGGANTGELFFGEGSRLTVL.

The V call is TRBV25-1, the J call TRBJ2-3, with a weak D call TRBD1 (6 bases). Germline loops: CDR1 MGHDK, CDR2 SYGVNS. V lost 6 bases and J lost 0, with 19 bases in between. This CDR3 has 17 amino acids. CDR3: CASSGTGSPSSTDTQYF. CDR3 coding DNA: TGTGCCAGCAGCGGTACAGGGTCACCATCTAGCACAGATACGCAGTATTTT.

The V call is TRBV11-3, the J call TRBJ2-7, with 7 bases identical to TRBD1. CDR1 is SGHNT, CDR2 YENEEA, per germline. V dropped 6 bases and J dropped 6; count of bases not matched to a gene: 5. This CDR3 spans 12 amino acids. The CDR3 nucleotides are TGTGCCAGCAGTTTCTCAGGGGGCGAGCAGTACTTC. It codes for CASSFSGGEQYF.

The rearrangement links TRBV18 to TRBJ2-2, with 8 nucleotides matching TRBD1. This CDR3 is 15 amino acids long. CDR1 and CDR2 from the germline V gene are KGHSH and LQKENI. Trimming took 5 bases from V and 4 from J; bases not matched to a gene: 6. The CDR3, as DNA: TGTGCCAGCTCATTACAGACAGGGGCCACCGGGGAGCTGTTTTTT. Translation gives CASSLQTGATGELFF.

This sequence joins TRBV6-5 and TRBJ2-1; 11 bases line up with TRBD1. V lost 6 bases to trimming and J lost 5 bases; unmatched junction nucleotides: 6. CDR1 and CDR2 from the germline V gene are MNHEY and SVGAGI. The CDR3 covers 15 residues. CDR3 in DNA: TGTGCCAGCAGGCCGTCGGACAGGGGGCACAATGAGCAGTTCTTC. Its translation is CASRPSDRGHNEQFF.

CDR3 sequence: CASSFDLDDNEQFF. The CDR3 DNA sequence: TGTGCCAGCAGCTTCGATCTAGATGACAATGAGCAGTTCTTC. The chain combines TRBV7-9 with TRBJ2-1; D remains ambiguous. The CDR3 has 14 amino acids. Trimming removed 3 bases from V and 5 bases from J, with 11 bases in between. Looked up from germline, CDR1 is SEHNR and CDR2 is FQNEAQ (reference sequence).

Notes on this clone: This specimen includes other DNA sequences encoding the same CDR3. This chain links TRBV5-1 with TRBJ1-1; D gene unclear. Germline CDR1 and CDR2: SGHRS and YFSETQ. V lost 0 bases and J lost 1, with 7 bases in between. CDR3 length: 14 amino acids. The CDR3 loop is CASSLGHKNTEAFF. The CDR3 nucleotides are TGCGCCAGCAGCTTGGGACACAAGAACACTGAAGCTTTCTTT. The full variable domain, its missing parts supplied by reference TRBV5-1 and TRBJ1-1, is KAGVTQTPRYLIKTRGQQVTLSCSPISGHRSVSWYQQTPGQGLQFLFEYFSETQRNKGNFPGRFSGRQFSNSRSEMNVSTLELGDSALYLCASSLGHKNTEAFFGQGTRLTVV.

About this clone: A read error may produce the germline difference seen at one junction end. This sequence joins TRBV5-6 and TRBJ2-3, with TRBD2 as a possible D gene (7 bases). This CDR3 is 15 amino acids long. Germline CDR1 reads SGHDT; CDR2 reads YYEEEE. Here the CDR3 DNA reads TGTGCCCGCAGCTTATGGGGGGCGGGGGCAGATACGCAGTATTTT. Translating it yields CARSLWGAGADTQYF.

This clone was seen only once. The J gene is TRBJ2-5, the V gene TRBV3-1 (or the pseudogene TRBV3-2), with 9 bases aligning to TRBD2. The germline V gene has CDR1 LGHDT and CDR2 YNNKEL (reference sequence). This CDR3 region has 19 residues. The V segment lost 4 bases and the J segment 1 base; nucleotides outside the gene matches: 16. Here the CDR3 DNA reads TGTGCCAGCAGCCCTGGATGGGGGACAGAACTAGCGGGCCAAGAGACCCAGTACTTC. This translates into CASSPGWGTELAGQETQYF.

CDR3 in DNA: TGCGCCAGCAGCTTGGCGGGACAGGGGGCTTCACCCCTCCACTTT. It yields the protein CASSLAGQGASPLHF. This chain uses TRBV5-1 with TRBJ1-6, with 12 bases that match TRBD1. Per the germline V gene, CDR1 is SGHRS and CDR2 is YFSETQ. J lost 9 bases, V lost 0 bases, and 1 base had no gene match. The CDR3 is made up of 15 amino acids.

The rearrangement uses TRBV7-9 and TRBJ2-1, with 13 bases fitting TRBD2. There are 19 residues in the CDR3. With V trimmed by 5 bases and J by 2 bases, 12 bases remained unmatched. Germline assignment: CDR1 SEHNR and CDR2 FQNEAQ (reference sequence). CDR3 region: CASSQGLAGRKGPYNEQFF. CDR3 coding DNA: TGTGCCAGCAGCCAGGGACTAGCGGGACGGAAGGGACCCTACAATGAGCAGTTCTTC.

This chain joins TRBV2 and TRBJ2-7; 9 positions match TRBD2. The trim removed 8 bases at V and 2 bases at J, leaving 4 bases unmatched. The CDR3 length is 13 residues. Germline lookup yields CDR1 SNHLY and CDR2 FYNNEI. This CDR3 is CASGIAGAYEQYF. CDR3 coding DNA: TGTGCCAGCGGTATAGCGGGAGCCTACGAGCAGTACTTC.

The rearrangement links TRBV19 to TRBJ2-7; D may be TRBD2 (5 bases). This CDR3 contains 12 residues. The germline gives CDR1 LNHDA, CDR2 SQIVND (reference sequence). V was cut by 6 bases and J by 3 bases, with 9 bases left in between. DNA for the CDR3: TGTGCCAGTAGCACTAGGAGCTACGAGCAGTACTTC. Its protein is CASSTRSYEQYF.

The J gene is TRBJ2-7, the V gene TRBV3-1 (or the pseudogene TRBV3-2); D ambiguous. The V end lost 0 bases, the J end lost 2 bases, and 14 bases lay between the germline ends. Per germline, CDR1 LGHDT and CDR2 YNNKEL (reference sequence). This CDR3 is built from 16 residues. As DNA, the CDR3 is TGTGCCAGCAGCCAAGATCTCACAGTACGAGCCTACGAGCAGTACTTC. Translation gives CASSQDLTVRAYEQYF.

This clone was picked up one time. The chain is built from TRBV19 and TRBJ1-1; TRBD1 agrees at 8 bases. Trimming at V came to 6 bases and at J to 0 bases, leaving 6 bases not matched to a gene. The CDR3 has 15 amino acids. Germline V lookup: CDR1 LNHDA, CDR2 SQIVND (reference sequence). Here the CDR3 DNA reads TGTGCCAGTAGCTTCGCGACAGGGGTGAACACTGAAGCTTTCTTT. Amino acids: CASSFATGVNTEAFF. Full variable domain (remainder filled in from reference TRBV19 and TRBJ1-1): DGGITQSPKYLFRKEGQNVTLSCEQNLNHDAMYWYRQDPGQGLRLIYYSQIVNDFQKGDIAEGYSVSREKKESFPLTVTSAQKNPTAFYLCASSFATGVNTEAFFGQGTRLTVV.

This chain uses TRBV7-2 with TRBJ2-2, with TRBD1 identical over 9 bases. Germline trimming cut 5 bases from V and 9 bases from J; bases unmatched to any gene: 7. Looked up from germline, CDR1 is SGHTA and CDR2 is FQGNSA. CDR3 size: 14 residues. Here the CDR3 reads CASSPRTGVRELFF. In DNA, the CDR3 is TGTGCCAGCAGCCCTAGGACAGGGGTACGGGAGCTGTTTTTT. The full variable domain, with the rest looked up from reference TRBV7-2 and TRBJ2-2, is GAGVSQSPSNKVTEKGKDVELRCDPISGHTALYWYRQSLGQGLEFLIYFQGNSAPDKSGLPSDRFSAERTGGSVSTLTIQRTQQEDSAVYLCASSPRTGVRELFFGEGSRLTVL.